A selection of T cell receptor beta chains follows, all from one sample in a study of human T cells and chemical hapten exposure. Each CDR3 protein is one row after TCRdb ran MiXCR on the RACE reads. The table shows 55,000 to 75,000 distinct CDR3 sequences, with roughly 6.1% occurring only once. Sequenced material: whole blood. The receptors stem from a female donor in good health. Some clones in this sample may be carry-over from other donors' samples. CDR3s include the opening cysteine and the closing phenylalanine or tryptophan. The order of the fields is clone size, J gene, V gene, D gene, CDR3 DNA, CDR3 protein. A D gene is named only where the DNA matches it firmly. Expanded clones get a size class; other rows say once, few or many, or leave the size out.

- | TRBJ1-1 | TRBV2 | TRBD1 | TGTGCCAGCAGTCCAAGGACAGGGAACACTGAAGCTTTCTTT | CASSPRTGNTEAFF
- | TRBJ2-7 | TRBV6-6 | TRBD2 | TGTGCCAGCAGTTCCTGGACTAGCGGGAGGGCTTCGGGCGAGCAGTACTTC | CASSSWTSGRASGEQYF
many | TRBJ1-2 | TRBV2 | - | TGTGCCAGCAGTGAGCTGGGGGGCGCGAACTATGGCTACACCTTC | CASSELGGANYGYTF
- | TRBJ1-3 | TRBV1 | - | TGCACCAGCAGCCAAGATCGGATGGTCAGGGACAACTCTGGAAACACCATATATTTT | CTSSQDRMVRDNSGNTIYF
many | TRBJ2-3 | TRBV2 | - | TGTGCCAGCAGTGGTATACCACGCACAGATACGCAGTATTTT | CASSGIPRTDTQYF
many | TRBJ1-5 | TRBV25-1 | - | TGTGCCAGCAGTGAACAGATTAGCAATCAGCCCCAGCATTTT | CASSEQISNQPQHF
many | TRBJ1-2 | TRBV24-1 | - | TGTGCCACCAGTGATTTTGACAGTAACTATGGCTACACCTTC | CATSDFDSNYGYTF
many | TRBJ2-4 | TRBV7-2 | - | TGTGCCAGCAGCTTAGTACAGAACATTCAGTACTTC | CASSLVQNIQYF
- | TRBJ2-1 | TRBV6-6 | - | TGTGCCAGCAGTTACGAGGGATCGCAGTTCTTC | CASSYEGSQFF
many | TRBJ1-1 | TRBV5-1 | - | TGCGCCAGCAGCTCCCGGAGGGACACTGAAGCTTTCTTT | CASSSRRDTEAFF
few | TRBJ2-5 | TRBV29-1 | - | TGCAGCGTTGAAGAAGGGCCAGGTTTTACCCGGGAGACCCAGTACTTC | CSVEEGPGFTRETQYF
many | TRBJ2-6 | TRBV5-1 | TRBD1 | TGCGCCAGCAGCTTTGGGGACAGGGGATTCGACGTCCTGACTTTC | CASSFGDRGFDVLTF
many | TRBJ1-5 | TRBV19 | - | TGTGCCAGTAGTTTAATGTTTCGGCCCCAGCATTTT | CASSLMFRPQHF
many | TRBJ1-1 | TRBV28 | - | TGTGCCAGCATCGAGGGGGGGTCGAACACTGAAGCTTTCTTT | CASIEGGSNTEAFF
- | TRBJ2-1 | TRBV20-1 | TRBD2 | TGCAGTGCTAGAGTGAGCGGGAGTTTCTACAATGAGCAGTTCTTC | CSARVSGSFYNEQFF
few | TRBJ2-1 | TRBV4-1 | - | TGCGCCAGCAGCCAAGTGGCCTACAATGAGCAGTTCTTC | CASSQVAYNEQFF
many | TRBJ2-1 | TRBV6-1 | TRBD2 | TGTGCCAGCACTGGGGCGGGAGGGTGGAATGAGCAGTTCTTC | CASTGAGGWNEQFF
many | TRBJ2-7 | TRBV20-1 | TRBD1 | TGCAGTGCTAGACCCCCGGGGCCTGACAGGGTGCAGTACTTC | CSARPPGPDRVQYF
many | TRBJ1-1 | TRBV20-1 | - | TGCAGTGCTAGAGAAGACGGGAACACTGAAGCTTTCTTT | CSAREDGNTEAFF
- | TRBJ2-7 | TRBV20-1 | TRBD1 | TGCAGTGCTAGTGGTAACAGGGGTCCGCAGTACTTC | CSASGNRGPQYF